This T cell receptor beta chain was identified in a study of cytomegalovirus exposure and HLA in healthy donors. Study information: Across 350 to 500 genotyped donors, roughly 85% landed in the Caucasian-associated ancestry cluster. Study-wide findings and caveats: Rarity held for most TCR sequences, but there were some public TCRs that occurred in many donors. Available immune exposure information covered CMV serostatus only.

V was trimmed by 7 bases and J by 1 base, leaving 14 bases between them. The CDR3 loop spans 15 amino acids. CDR1 and CDR2 (germline): MRHNA, SNTAGT. PCR involved 60 Vbeta and 13 Jbeta primers. Sequenced by immunoSEQ multiplex PCR; TCRdb stores in-frame clones only, minus some. This table has 150,000 to 200,000 clones, 81% appearing once. With respect to this clone: What it recognizes is unknown.

The sample taken for sequencing was PBMCs. The TCR comes from a man aged 50-59 years in good health and CMV-seropositive. The chain has TRBV6-4 and TRBJ1-5; D unresolved. CDR3 sequence reads: CASIDGERSNQPQHF. CDR3 sequence (DNA): TGTGCCAGCATCGACGGGGAGCGGAGCAATCAGCCCCAGCATTTT.